Following are 8 T cell receptor beta chains from one sample sequenced in a study of blood T cell repertoires in COVID-19. Only in-frame clones appear in the TCRdb table, and some are missing; sequencing was by immunoSEQ multiplex PCR. The data contain about 220,000 clones, about nine tenths of them seen just once; the ten biggest clones take up about 4%. Sequences were obtained from PBMCs or T cells enriched from blood (not recorded which). The source is a woman between 40 and 55 years old with acute COVID-19.

The gene calls are TRBV10-2 and TRBJ2-7, with 9 bases identical to TRBD1. With 8 bases clipped from V and 4 bases from J, the junction kept 9 bases outside the gene matches. The CDR3 loop spans 14 amino acids. CDR1 is WSHSY, CDR2 SAAADI, per germline. CDR3 in DNA: TGCGCCAGCTCTTCGGACAGGGGAAATTACGAGCAGTACTTC. Translated: CASSSDRGNYEQYF.

This clone was found once. The V call is TRBV2, the J call TRBJ1-3, with 11 bases matching TRBD1. V shed 0 bases, J shed 2 bases, and the junction held 6 bases outside the gene matches. Germline V gives CDR1 SNHLY, CDR2 FYNNEI. CDR3 size: 18 residues. The CDR3 sequence: CASSEAGGTGGTGNTIYF. CDR3 DNA sequence: TGTGCCAGCAGTGAAGCTGGGGGGACAGGGGGTACTGGAAACACCATATATTTT.

The genes are TRBV29-1 and TRBJ1-1; no firm D call. The germline V and J ends were trimmed by 5 bases and 0 bases, with 4 bases remaining between them. Per germline, CDR1 SQVTM and CDR2 ANQGSEA. This CDR3 region has 11 residues. CDR3 DNA sequence: TGCAGCGTTTCCTTGAACACTGAAGCTTTCTTT. Amino acids: CSVSLNTEAFF.

The J gene is TRBJ1-1, the V gene TRBV2; 7 nucleotides match TRBD1. Germline V gives CDR1 SNHLY, CDR2 FYNNEI. Trimming took 5 bases from V and 0 from J; bases not matched to a gene: 9. The CDR3 runs 16 residues. The DNA for the CDR3 is TGTGCCAGCAGTAAGGACAGGTCGATATTGAACACTGAAGCTTTCTTT. Protein sequence: CASSKDRSILNTEAFF.

V and J are TRBV15 and TRBJ2-2, with D perhaps TRBD2 (6 bases). Germline V lookup: CDR1 LNHNV, CDR2 YYDKDF (reference sequence). The V end was cut by 0 bases, the J end by 5 bases, with 10 bases between. The CDR3 runs to 15 residues. CDR3 loop: CATSRDQRGTGELFF. The CDR3, as DNA: TGTGCCACCAGCAGAGATCAACGGGGGACCGGGGAGCTGTTTTTT.

This chain joins TRBV5-1 and TRBJ1-3; D gene uncertain. Germline values: CDR1 SGHRS, CDR2 YFSETQ. V lost 5 bases to trimming and J lost 0 bases, with 9 bases between them. The CDR3 is 14 amino acids. The CDR3 is CASRPGISGNTIYF. CDR3 in DNA: TGCGCCAGCAGGCCCGGGATCTCTGGAAACACCATATATTTT.

The genes are TRBV5-1 and TRBJ1-4; 7 nucleotides match TRBD1. This CDR3 region has 15 residues. The germline V gene encodes CDR1 SGHRS and CDR2 YFSETQ. The J segment lost 4 bases and the V segment lost 5 bases, leaving 8 bases of the junction unmatched. The CDR3 nucleotides are TGCGCCAGCAGGGTTACCGGGACAGATAATGAAAAACTGTTTTTT. Translation gives CASRVTGTDNEKLFF.

The genes are TRBV27 and TRBJ1-5; TRBD1 matches 8 bases. The germline gives CDR1 MNHEY, CDR2 SMNVEV (reference sequence). J was trimmed by 2 bases and V by 6 bases; bases with no gene match: 9. This CDR3 comprises 16 residues. CDR3 DNA: TGTGCCAGCAGGCCTTCGACAGGGGTGGGCAATCAGCCCCAGCATTTT. Protein sequence: CASRPSTGVGNQPQHF.